The text below deals with one T cell receptor (beta chain). Sequencing was performed with immunoSEQ multiplex PCR; in TCRdb, only in-frame clones are kept and a portion is missing. The table records about 57,000 clones, 86% of them present only once. The data originate from a study of T cell responses to AZD1222 COVID-19 vaccine. V was shortened by 2 bases and J by 5 bases, with 12 bases between the two germline ends. Per the germline V gene, CDR1 is MDHEN and CDR2 is SYDVKM. The CDR3 is 14 residues long. V gene TRBV28 combines with J gene TRBJ1-1, with D tentatively TRBD1 (6 bases). This sequence was found in an adult in good health. This specimen was peripheral blood, taken on day 0 of AZD1222 vaccination. CDR3 amino acids: CASSLTGTSTEAFF. For the CDR3, the DNA is TGTGCCAGCAGTTTAACAGGGACTTCAACTGAAGCTTTCTTT.